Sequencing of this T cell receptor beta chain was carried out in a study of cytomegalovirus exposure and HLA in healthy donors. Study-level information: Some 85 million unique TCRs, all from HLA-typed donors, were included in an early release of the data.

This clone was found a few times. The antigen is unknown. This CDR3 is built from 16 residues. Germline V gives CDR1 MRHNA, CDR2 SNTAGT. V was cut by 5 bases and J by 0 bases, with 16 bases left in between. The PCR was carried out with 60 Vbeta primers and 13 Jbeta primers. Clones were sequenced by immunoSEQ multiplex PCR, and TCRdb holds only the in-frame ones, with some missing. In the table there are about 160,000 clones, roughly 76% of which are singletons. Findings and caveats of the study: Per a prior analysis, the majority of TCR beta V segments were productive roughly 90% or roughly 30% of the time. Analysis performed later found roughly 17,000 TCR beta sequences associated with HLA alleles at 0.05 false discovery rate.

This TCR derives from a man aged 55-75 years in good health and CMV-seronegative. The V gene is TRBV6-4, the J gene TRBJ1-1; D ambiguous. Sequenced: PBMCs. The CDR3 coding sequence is TGTGCCAGCAGTTACGGGCCCGGAGGAGTGAACACTGAAGCTTTCTTT. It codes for CASSYGPGGVNTEAFF.